The 25 T cell receptor beta chains given below trace back to one sample, sequenced in a study of TIL therapy for anti-PD-1-resistant metastatic lung cancer. This was the immunoSEQ v3 assay. Assay used: immunoSEQ multiplex PCR; TCRdb lists only in-frame clones, some missing. The sample yields approximately 87,000 clones, about two thirds seen once. Time point denoted: pre-treatment sample, taken before nivolumab and TIL therapy. Pleural nodules or supraclavicular lymph nodes made up most of the excised metastases sampled. The source material was tumor tissue, sampled at baseline. These receptors originate from a person aged 25-85 years with non-small cell lung cancer.

This clone was counted many times. The genes are TRBV18 and TRBJ1-1; 8 bases line up with TRBD1. Trimming cost V 2 bases and J 6 bases; bases outside gene matches: 8. From germline, CDR1 is KGHSH and CDR2 LQKENI. CDR3 size: 15 residues. The CDR3 sequence: CASSPGQGGIAEAFF. CDR3 nucleotide sequence: TGTGCCAGCTCACCAGGACAGGGAGGTATAGCTGAAGCTTTCTTT.

There are a few counts of this clone. This rearrangement joins TRBV19 to TRBJ1-2, with no clear D. The germline V gene encodes CDR1 LNHDA and CDR2 SQIVND (reference sequence). V was trimmed by 2 bases and J by 0 bases, leaving 10 bases between them. The CDR3 is 15 residues long. The CDR3 coding sequence is TGTGCCAGTAGTATACCCGGGAAAGCTAACTATGGCTACACCTTC. Encoded protein: CASSIPGKANYGYTF.

The sample holds a few counts of this clone. The chain combines TRBV30 with TRBJ2-7; D remains ambiguous. The germline CDR1 and CDR2 sequences are GTSNPN and SVGIG (reference sequence). The CDR3 is made up of 11 amino acids. The V end was cut by 5 bases, the J end by 11 bases, with 16 bases between. This CDR3 is CAWDVKRKEYF. CDR3 in DNA: TGTGCCTGGGACGTAAAAAGGAAGGAGTACTTC.

This clone was counted only a few times. The chain carries TRBV28 and TRBJ1-2; unclear D gene. Between the trimmed V and J ends, which lost 6 bases and 0 bases, there was a span of 8 bases. CDR1 and CDR2 from the germline V gene are MDHEN and SYDVKM. The length of the CDR3 is 13 residues. CDR3 in amino acids: CASSMQANYGYTF. DNA for the CDR3: TGTGCCAGCAGCATGCAGGCTAACTATGGCTACACCTTC.

This clone appeared once. The rearrangement links TRBV28 to TRBJ1-2; weak D call: TRBD1 (6 bases). Trimming left V 3 bases short and J 5 bases short, with 10 bases between. Germline V gene lookup returns CDR1 MDHEN and CDR2 SYDVKM. The CDR3 length is 13 residues. The CDR3 sequence: CASSLGQGYGYTF. The CDR3 nucleotides are TGTGCCAGCAGTTTGGGCCAGGGGTATGGCTACACCTTC.

The V and J genes are TRBV18 and TRBJ1-4, with D perhaps matching TRBD1 (5 bases). This CDR3 spans 14 amino acids. V lost 8 bases to trimming and J lost 7 bases, with 17 bases between them. Germline-derived CDR1 and CDR2 are KGHSH and LQKENI. The CDR3 DNA reads as TGTGCCAGCACTACTACAGGTTATACTGAAAAACTGTTTTTT. Amino acids: CASTTTGYTEKLFF.

The chain couples TRBV19 to TRBJ2-4, with D maybe TRBD1 (6 bases). This CDR3 has 17 amino acids. V lost 3 bases, J lost 0 bases, and 15 bases lay in between. Germline V lookup: CDR1 LNHDA, CDR2 SQIVND (reference sequence). CDR3 sequence (DNA): TGTGCCAGTAGTATGTATGAAGGGACACTAGCCAAAAACATTCAGTACTTC. This translates into CASSMYEGTLAKNIQYF.

This clone turned up a few times. CDR3 sequence: CSVEDGAEAFF. The CDR3 DNA reads TGCAGCGTTGAAGACGGCGCTGAAGCTTTCTTT. The V gene is TRBV29-1, the J gene TRBJ1-1, with no clear D. The CDR3 runs 11 residues. Germline V lookup: CDR1 SQVTM, CDR2 ANQGSEA. Trimming removed 0 bases at V and 6 bases at J, with 5 bases between.

The rearrangement links TRBV28 to TRBJ2-5; D is possibly TRBD2 (5 bases). The CDR3 extends over 14 amino acids. Trimming pared 7 bases from V and 4 bases from J, leaving 16 bases between. Germline loops: CDR1 MDHEN, CDR2 SYDVKM. In DNA, the CDR3 is TGTGCCAGCAAGTTAGGGTCAGGAGGAGAGACCCAGTACTTC. This sequence encodes CASKLGSGGETQYF.

V is TRBV7-9 and J is TRBJ2-5, with 14 bases aligning to TRBD2. The germline gives CDR1 SEHNR, CDR2 FQNEAQ (reference sequence). CDR3 length: 17 residues. V lost 4 bases to trimming and J lost 4 bases; unmatched junction nucleotides: 8. The CDR3 loop reads CASSSRLAGGQVETQYF. Here the CDR3 DNA reads TGTGCCAGCAGCTCCCGACTAGCGGGGGGGCAGGTAGAGACCCAGTACTTC.

The V gene is TRBV4-1, the J gene TRBJ2-1; 11 positions match TRBD2. The CDR3 sequence is 17 residues long. Losses at the gene ends were 3 bases for V and 8 bases for J; bases not matched to a gene: 12. Germline CDR1 MGHRA, CDR2 YSYEKL. The CDR3 protein is CASSQLVAGGPLDEQFF. Here the CDR3 DNA reads TGCGCCAGCAGCCAGTTAGTAGCGGGAGGGCCATTGGATGAGCAGTTCTTC.

This rearrangement joins TRBV4-3 to TRBJ1-1; 9 bases agree with TRBD1. V shed 4 bases and J 3 bases; nucleotides not matched to a gene: 6. CDR3 length: 15 residues. From germline, CDR1 is LGHNA and CDR2 YSLEER. CDR3 region: CASSRGTGWYTEAFF. The CDR3 region has the DNA TGCGCCAGCAGCCGAGGGACAGGGTGGTACACTGAAGCTTTCTTT.

This clone was observed many times. This chain uses TRBV3-1 (or the pseudogene TRBV3-2) with TRBJ2-7, with TRBD2 matching 8 bases. Trimming at V came to 3 bases and at J to 5 bases, leaving 6 bases not matched to a gene. The CDR3 is made up of 14 amino acids. Germline V gene sequence: CDR1 LGHDT, CDR2 YNNKEL (reference sequence). The DNA for the CDR3 is TGTGCCAGCAGCCAGTCGGGGGGGGCCAACGAGCAGTACTTC. It is translated as CASSQSGGANEQYF.

The chain carries TRBV27 and TRBJ2-2; TRBD1 or TRBD2 may be the D gene (6 bases each). The CDR3 loop spans 16 amino acids. The V end was cut by 6 bases, the J end by 2 bases, with 16 bases between. The V gene's germline CDR1 is MNHEY and CDR2 SMNVEV (reference sequence). CDR3: CASRLEGGPNTGELFF. In DNA, the CDR3 is TGTGCCAGCAGGCTAGAGGGGGGCCCTAACACCGGGGAGCTGTTTTTT.

The chain joins TRBV5-6 to TRBJ2-5, with a tentative D call TRBD2 (7 bases). Deletions cut 1 base from V and 3 bases from J, with 13 bases between. CDR3 length equals 15 residues. In germline, CDR1 is SGHDT, CDR2 YYEEEE. The CDR3 loop is CASSLFGGPKETQYF. As DNA, the CDR3 is TGTGCCAGCAGCTTGTTCGGGGGGCCCAAAGAGACCCAGTACTTC.

CDR3 in amino acids: CASSLTRGLDTQYF. DNA of the CDR3: TGTGCCAGCAGTTTAACTAGGGGATTGGATACGCAGTATTTT. This rearrangement joins TRBV27 to TRBJ2-3; D tentatively reads TRBD1 or TRBD2 (5 bases each). Deletions cut 2 bases from V and 6 bases from J, with 12 bases between. Per the germline V gene, CDR1 is MNHEY and CDR2 is SMNVEV (reference sequence). The CDR3 extends over 14 amino acids.

CDR3 nucleotide sequence: TGTGCCTGGAGTGTAGGTAGAACAGATGCTAATGAAAAACTGTTTTTT. Its translation: CAWSVGRTDANEKLFF. The chain combines TRBV30 with TRBJ1-4; unclear D gene. The germline gives CDR1 GTSNPN, CDR2 SVGIG (reference sequence). The CDR3 has 16 amino acids. The V end was cut by 0 bases, the J end by 3 bases, with 14 bases between.

J is TRBJ2-1 and V is TRBV11-3; 10 bases align to TRBD2. The V segment lost 6 bases and the J segment 0 bases; nucleotides outside the gene matches: 14. The CDR3 runs to 19 residues. Germline-derived CDR1 and CDR2 are SGHNT and YENEEA. The CDR3 sequence is CASRNPAGTSDSSYNEQFF. CDR3 nucleotide sequence: TGTGCCAGCAGGAACCCCGCCGGGACTAGCGATAGCTCCTACAATGAGCAGTTCTTC.

The chain employs TRBV5-4 and TRBJ2-2; perhaps TRBD1 as D (5 bases). The length of the CDR3 is 13 residues. Looked up from germline, CDR1 is SGHNT and CDR2 is YYREEE (reference sequence). With 9 bases removed from V and 4 bases from J, the gap between germline ends came to 13 bases. CDR3 DNA: TGTGCCATTACCGCAGGGTCCACCGGGGAGCTGTTTTTT. The encoded protein is CAITAGSTGELFF.

As DNA, the CDR3 is TGTGCCAGCAGCTCACTAGCGGGAGGTGTTTACGAGCAGTACTTC. Protein: CASSSLAGGVYEQYF. The V call is TRBV16, the J call TRBJ2-7; 12 positions match TRBD2. Germline assignment: CDR1 KGHSY and CDR2 FQNENV. The CDR3 covers 15 residues. V was pared by 5 bases and J by 4 bases, with 6 bases of the junction left unmatched.

The chain joins TRBV6-2 or TRBV6-3 to TRBJ2-5; 7 nucleotides agree with TRBD1. The length of the CDR3 is 16 residues. Germline assignment: CDR1 MNHEY and CDR2 SVGEGT. V was clipped by 0 bases and J by 2 bases; unmatched bases: 6. CDR3 amino acids: CASSYSRDSHQETQYF. In nucleotides, the CDR3 is TGTGCCAGCAGTTACTCGAGGGACAGCCATCAAGAGACCCAGTACTTC.

This chain links TRBV28 with TRBJ1-2; 7 positions match TRBD1. CDR3 size: 15 residues. With V trimmed by 5 bases and J by 7 bases, 13 bases remained unmatched. Germline CDR1 MDHEN, CDR2 SYDVKM. CDR3 DNA sequence: TGTGCCAGCAGTCCGCGACAGGGCCCCGTGGGTGGCTACACCTTC. This sequence encodes CASSPRQGPVGGYTF.

This chain joins TRBV9 and TRBJ2-1; 7 positions agree with TRBD1. V was clipped by 4 bases and J by 2 bases; unmatched bases: 6. This CDR3 is 15 amino acids long. CDR1 SGDLS and CDR2 YYNGEE come from the germline V gene. This CDR3 reads CASSPDRVAYNEQFF. The CDR3, as DNA: TGTGCCAGCAGCCCTGACAGGGTAGCCTACAATGAGCAGTTCTTC.

This clone occurred a few times. This chain's CDR3 is CASSQVEGRTEAFF. CDR3 coding DNA: TGTGCCAGCAGCCAAGTTGAGGGGCGCACTGAAGCTTTCTTT. The chain employs TRBV3-1 (or the pseudogene TRBV3-2) and TRBJ1-1, with D possibly being TRBD1 (5 bases). V gave up 1 base and J gave up 4 bases, with 10 bases separating them. The germline V gene has CDR1 LGHDT and CDR2 YNNKEL (reference sequence). The CDR3 spans 14 residues.

This clone has a single count. The J gene is TRBJ2-7, the V gene TRBV7-2; 10 bases match TRBD2. The CDR3 loop spans 14 amino acids. The V and J ends lost 5 bases and 4 bases, in that order; junction bases with no gene match: 5. The germline V gene has CDR1 SGHTA and CDR2 FQGNSA. The CDR3, as DNA: TGTGCCAGCAGCATTAGGACTAGCGGTTACGAGCAGTACTTC. Its protein product is CASSIRTSGYEQYF.